This T cell receptor beta chain was sequenced in a study of T cells in Graves' hyperthyroidism and ophthalmopathy. General study points: Model output signaled ophthalmopathy a median roughly 6.1 months ahead of onset. Among thyroid clonotypes expanded above 0.001, most also appeared in blood.

This CDR3 is 18 amino acids long. J gave up 2 bases and V 0 bases, and 9 bases lay outside the gene matches. Per the germline V gene, CDR1 is SGDLS and CDR2 is YYNGEE. This clonotype was seen a few times. Its antigen is currently unknown. Uncontrolled infection, other autoimmune disease, pregnancy and lactation each barred patients from inclusion. For the diagnoses, clinical symptoms, serum thyroxine and TRAb, thyroid ultrasound and orbital computed tomography were used. The source material, RNA transcripts, was used to amplify TCR beta CDR3 regions. TCR CDR3 regions were first amplified by RT-PCR with HTBI primers. TCRdb used MiXCR to reprocess the multiplex PCR reads, holding one entry per CDR3 protein. Here the sample spans roughly 840,000 distinct CDR3 sequences, approximately 40% being singletons.

This receptor was obtained from a man aged 18 to 35 with Graves' hyperthyroidism. The chain carries TRBV9 and TRBJ1-5; 9 bases line up with TRBD1. The sequenced sample consisted of blood. The CDR3 sequence is CASSVDTGGSPGNQPQHF. CDR3 DNA sequence: TGTGCCAGCAGCGTAGATACAGGGGGCAGCCCAGGCAATCAGCCCCAGCATTTT.